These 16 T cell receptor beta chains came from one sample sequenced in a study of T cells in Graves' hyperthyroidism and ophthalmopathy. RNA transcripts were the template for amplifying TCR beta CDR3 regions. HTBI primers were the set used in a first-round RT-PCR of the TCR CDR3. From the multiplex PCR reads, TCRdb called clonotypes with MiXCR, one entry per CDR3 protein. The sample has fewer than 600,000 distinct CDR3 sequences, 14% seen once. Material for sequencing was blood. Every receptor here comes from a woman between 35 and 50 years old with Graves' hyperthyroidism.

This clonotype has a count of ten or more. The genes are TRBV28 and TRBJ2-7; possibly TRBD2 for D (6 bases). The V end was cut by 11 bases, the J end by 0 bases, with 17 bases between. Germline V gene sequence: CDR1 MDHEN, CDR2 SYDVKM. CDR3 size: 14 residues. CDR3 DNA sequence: TGTGCCCTGGGGGGAGTCGGCCTCTCCTACGAGCAGTACTTC. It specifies CALGGVGLSYEQYF. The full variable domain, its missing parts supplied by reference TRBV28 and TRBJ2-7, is DVKVTQSSRYLVKRTGEKVFLECVQDMDHENMFWYRQDPGLGLRLIYFSYDVKMKEKGDIPEGYSVSREKKERFSLILESASTNQTSMYLCALGGVGLSYEQYFGPGTRLTVT.

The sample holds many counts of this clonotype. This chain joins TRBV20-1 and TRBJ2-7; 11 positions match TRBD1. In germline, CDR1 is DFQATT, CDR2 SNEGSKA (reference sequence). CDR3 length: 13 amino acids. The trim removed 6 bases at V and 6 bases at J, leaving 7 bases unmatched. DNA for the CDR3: TGCAGTGCCCCCTGGACAGGGGGCTTCGAGCAGTACTTC. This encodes CSAPWTGGFEQYF.

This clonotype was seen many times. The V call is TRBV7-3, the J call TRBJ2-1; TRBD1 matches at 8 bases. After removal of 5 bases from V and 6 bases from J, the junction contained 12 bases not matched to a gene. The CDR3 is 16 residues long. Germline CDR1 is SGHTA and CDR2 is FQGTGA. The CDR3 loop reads CASSTSGTGVGNEQFF. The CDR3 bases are TGTGCCAGCAGCACCTCCGGGACAGGAGTTGGCAATGAGCAGTTCTTC.

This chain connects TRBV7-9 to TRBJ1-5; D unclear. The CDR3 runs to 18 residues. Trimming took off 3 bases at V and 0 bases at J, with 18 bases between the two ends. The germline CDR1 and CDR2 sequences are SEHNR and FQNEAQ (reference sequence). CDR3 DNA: TGTGCCAGCAGCTTTTTAAATGGCCAGATTAATAGCAATCAGCCCCAGCATTTT. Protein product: CASSFLNGQINSNQPQHF.

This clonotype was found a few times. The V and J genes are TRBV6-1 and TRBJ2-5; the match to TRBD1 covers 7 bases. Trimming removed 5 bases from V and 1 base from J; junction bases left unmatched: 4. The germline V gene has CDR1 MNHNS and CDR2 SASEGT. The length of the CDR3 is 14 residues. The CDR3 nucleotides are TGTGCCAGCAGTAAGAGGGGGCCCCAAGAGACCCAGTACTTC. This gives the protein CASSKRGPQETQYF.

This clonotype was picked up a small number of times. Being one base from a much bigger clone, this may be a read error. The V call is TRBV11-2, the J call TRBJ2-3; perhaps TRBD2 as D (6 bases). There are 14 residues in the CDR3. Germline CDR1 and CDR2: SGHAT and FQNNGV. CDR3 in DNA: TGTGCCAGCGGCTTAGGGCGCGGGGCAGATACGCAGTATTTT. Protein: CASGLGRGADTQYF.

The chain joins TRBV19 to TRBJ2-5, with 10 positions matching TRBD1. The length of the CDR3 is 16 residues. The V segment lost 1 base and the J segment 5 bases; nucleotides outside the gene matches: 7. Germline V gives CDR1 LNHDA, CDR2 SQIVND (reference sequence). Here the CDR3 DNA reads TGTGCCAGTAGTATAGGACAGGGGGCGAGTTGGGAGACCCAGTACTTC. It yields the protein CASSIGQGASWETQYF.

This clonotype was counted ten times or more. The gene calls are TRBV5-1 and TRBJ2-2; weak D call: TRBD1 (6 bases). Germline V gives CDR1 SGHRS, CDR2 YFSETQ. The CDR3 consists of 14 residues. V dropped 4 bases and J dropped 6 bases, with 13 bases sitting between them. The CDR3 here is CASSLRQDAGELFF. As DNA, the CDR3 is TGCGCCAGCAGCCTAAGACAGGATGCCGGGGAGCTGTTTTTT. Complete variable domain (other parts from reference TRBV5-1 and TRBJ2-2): KAGVTQTPRYLIKTRGQQVTLSCSPISGHRSVSWYQQTPGQGLQFLFEYFSETQRNKGNFPGRFSGRQFSNSRSEMNVSTLELGDSALYLCASSLRQDAGELFFGEGSRLTVL.

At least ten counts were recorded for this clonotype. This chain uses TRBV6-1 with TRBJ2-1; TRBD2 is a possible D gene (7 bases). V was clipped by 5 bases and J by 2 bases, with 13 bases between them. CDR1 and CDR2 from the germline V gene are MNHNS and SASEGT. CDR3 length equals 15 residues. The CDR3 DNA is TGTGCCAGCAGTTATCGGGGGGCCCCCTACAATGAGCAGTTCTTC. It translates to CASSYRGAPYNEQFF.

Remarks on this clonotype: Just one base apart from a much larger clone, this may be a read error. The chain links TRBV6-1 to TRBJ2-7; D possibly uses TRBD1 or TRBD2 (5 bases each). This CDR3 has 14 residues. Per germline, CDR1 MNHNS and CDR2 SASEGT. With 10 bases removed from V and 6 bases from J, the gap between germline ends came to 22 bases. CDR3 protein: CANSSPGRPLEQYF. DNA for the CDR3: TGTGCCAACAGCTCCCCGGGACGCCCTCTCGAGCAGTACTTC.

Here the CDR3 reads CASSQVTRDRDKNIQYF. The CDR3 DNA follows: TGCGCCAGCAGCCAAGTTACTAGGGACAGGGACAAAAACATTCAGTACTTC. The rearrangement links TRBV4-1 to TRBJ2-4, with 9 bases that match TRBD1. V lost 1 base to trimming and J lost 3 bases; unmatched junction nucleotides: 7. The V gene's germline CDR1 is MGHRA and CDR2 YSYEKL. CDR3 size: 17 residues.

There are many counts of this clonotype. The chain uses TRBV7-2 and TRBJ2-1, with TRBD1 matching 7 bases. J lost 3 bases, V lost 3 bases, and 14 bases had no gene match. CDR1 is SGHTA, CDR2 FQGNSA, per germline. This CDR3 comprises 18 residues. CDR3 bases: TGTGCCAGCAGCTTGCCTCGGAGAAGAGGACAGGACTACAATGAGCAGTTCTTC. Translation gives CASSLPRRRGQDYNEQFF.

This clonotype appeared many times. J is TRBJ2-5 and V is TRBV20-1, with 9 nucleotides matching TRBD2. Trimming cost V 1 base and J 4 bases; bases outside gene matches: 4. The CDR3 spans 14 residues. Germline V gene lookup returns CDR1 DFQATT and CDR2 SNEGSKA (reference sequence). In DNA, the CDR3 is TGCAGTGCTAGAGCTGCGGGAGGGCCAGAGACCCAGTACTTC. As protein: CSARAAGGPETQYF.

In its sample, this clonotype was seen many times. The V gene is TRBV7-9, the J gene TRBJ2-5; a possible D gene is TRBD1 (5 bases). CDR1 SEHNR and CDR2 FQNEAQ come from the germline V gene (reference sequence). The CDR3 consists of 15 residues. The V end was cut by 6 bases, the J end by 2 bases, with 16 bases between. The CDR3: CASRLGLDSQETQYF. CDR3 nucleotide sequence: TGTGCCAGCAGACTTGGCCTTGACAGTCAAGAGACCCAGTACTTC.

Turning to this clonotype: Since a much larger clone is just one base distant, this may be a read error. In nucleotides, the CDR3 is TGTGCCAACAGTTCCACAGGGGGAACGGGGGGACTAGACCACGAGCAGTACTTC. As protein: CANSSTGGTGGLDHEQYF. This rearrangement joins TRBV27 to TRBJ2-7, with D perhaps given as TRBD1 or TRBD2 (8 bases each). Germline V gene sequence: CDR1 MNHEY, CDR2 SMNVEV (reference sequence). The CDR3 consists of 18 residues.

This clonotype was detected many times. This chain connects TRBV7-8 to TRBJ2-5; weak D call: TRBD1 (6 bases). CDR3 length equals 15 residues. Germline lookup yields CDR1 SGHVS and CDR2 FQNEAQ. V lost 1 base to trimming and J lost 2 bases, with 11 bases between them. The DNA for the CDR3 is TGTGCCAGCAGCTTAGGCGACAGGAAACAAGAGACCCAGTACTTC. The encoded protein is CASSLGDRKQETQYF.